This T cell receptor beta chain originates from a study of blood T cells in healthy people across ages. This clonotype was seen a few times. A second PCR of about 6 to 12 cycles used a sample-barcoded 5' primer and a J-beta primer mix. A single record per CDR3 protein comes from TCRdb applying MiXCR to the 5' RACE reads. The data hold some 930,000 distinct CDR3 sequences, with 29% observed a single time. The same data also went into a second study, on T cells of mothers and their children.

This TCR derives from a woman aged 40 to 49 in good health. Sequencing was carried out using blood.

CDR3 loop: CASTPLTGGGGYTF. DNA of the CDR3: TGTGCCAGCACCCCCTTGACAGGGGGCGGAGGCTACACCTTC. The chain combines TRBV3-1 with TRBJ1-2, with 10 nucleotides matching TRBD1. The germline V gene encodes CDR1 LGHDT and CDR2 YNNKEL (reference sequence). The CDR3 runs to 14 residues. Trimming at V came to 7 bases and at J to 8 bases, leaving 10 bases not matched to a gene.